The source of this T cell receptor (beta chain) is a study of blood T cell repertoires in COVID-19. Study overall: Sites in the United States, Italy and Spain provided acute and convalescent COVID-19 samples. T cells, B-cell-depleted T cells, or PBMCs supplied cDNA or gDNA.

Looked up from germline, CDR1 is MNHNY and CDR2 is SVGAGI (reference sequence). The CDR3 loop spans 17 amino acids. After removal of 5 bases from V and 10 bases from J, the junction contained 16 bases not matched to a gene. Per the authors' pipeline: Researchers report that nucleated cell counts were estimated from reference gene primer amplification. The assay was immunoSEQ multiplex PCR, and TCRdb's table has in-frame clones only and misses some. V, J and clone size derive from that table, while D and trimming were established from the DNA sequence. This sample yields 75,000 to 100,000 clones, of which about 77% are seen a single time; roughly 9.8% belongs to the top ten.

The TCR was taken from a woman of 80 years or more with acute or convalescent COVID-19. The chain recombines TRBV6-6 with TRBJ1-6; 8 bases align to TRBD1. The sequencing input was peripheral blood. The CDR3 region has the DNA TGTGCCAGCAGTCCACGGGGGATGGGACAGGTGAACTCACCCCTCCACTTT. Translating it yields CASSPRGMGQVNSPLHF.